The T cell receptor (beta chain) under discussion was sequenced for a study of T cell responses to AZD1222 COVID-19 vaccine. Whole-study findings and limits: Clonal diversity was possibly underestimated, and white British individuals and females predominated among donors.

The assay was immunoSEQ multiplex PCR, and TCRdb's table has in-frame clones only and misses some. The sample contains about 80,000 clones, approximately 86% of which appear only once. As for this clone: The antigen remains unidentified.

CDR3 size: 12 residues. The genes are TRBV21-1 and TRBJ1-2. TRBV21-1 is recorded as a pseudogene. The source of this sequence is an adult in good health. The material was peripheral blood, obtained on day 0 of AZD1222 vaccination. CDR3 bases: TGTGCCAGCAGCAAAGGAGGGGATGGCTACACCTTC. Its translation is CASSKGGDGYTF.